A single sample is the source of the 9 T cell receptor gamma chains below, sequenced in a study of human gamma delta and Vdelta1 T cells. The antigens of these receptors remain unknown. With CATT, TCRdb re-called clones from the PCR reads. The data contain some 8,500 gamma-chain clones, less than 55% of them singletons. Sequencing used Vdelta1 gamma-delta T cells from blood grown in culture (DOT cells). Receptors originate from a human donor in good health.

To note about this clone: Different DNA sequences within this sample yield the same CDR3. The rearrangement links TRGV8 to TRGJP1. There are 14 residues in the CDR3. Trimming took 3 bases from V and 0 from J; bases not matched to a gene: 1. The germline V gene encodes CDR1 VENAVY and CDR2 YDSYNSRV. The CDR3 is CATWDYTTGWFKIF. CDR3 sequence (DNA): TGTGCCACCTGGGATTATACCACTGGTTGGTTCAAGATATTT.

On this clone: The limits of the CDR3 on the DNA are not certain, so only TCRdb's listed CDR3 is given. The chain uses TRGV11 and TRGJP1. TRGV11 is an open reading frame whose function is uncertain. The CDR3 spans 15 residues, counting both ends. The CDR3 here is CTTVPAESTGWFKIF.

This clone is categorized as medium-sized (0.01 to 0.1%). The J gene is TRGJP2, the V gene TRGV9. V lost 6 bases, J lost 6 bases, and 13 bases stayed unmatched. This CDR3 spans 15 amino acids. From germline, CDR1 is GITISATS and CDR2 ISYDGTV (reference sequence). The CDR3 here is CALWKGYDGDWIKTF. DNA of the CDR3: TGTGCCTTGTGGAAGGGATACGATGGTGATTGGATCAAGACGTTT.

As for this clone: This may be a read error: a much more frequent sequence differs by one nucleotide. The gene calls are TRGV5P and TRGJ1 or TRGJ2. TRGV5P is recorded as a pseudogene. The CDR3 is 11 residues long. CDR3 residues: CATWGYYKKLF. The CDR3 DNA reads TGTGCCACCTGGGGGTATTATAAGAAACTCTTT.

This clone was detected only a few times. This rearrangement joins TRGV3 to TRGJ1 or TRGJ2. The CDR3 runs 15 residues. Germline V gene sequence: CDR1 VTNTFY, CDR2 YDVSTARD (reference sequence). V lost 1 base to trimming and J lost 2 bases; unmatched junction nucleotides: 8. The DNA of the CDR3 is TGTGCCACCTGGGACAGCGAGGTCCATTATTATAAGAAACTCTTT. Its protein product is CATWDSEVHYYKKLF.

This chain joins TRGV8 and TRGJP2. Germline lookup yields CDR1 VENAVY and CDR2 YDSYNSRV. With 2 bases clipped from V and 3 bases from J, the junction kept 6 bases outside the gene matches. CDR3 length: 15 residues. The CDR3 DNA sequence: TGTGCCACCTGGGATACCAGGGGTAGTGATTGGATCAAGACGTTT. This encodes CATWDTRGSDWIKTF.

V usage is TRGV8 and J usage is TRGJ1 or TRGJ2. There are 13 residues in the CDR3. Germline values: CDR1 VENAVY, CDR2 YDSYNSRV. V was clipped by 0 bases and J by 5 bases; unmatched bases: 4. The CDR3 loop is CATWDRKHYKKLF. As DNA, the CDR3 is TGTGCCACCTGGGATAGGAAACATTATAAGAAACTCTTT.

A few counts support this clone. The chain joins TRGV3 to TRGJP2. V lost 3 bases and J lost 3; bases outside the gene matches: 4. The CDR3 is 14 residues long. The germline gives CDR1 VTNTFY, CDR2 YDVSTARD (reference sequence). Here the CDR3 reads CATWDGGSDWIKTF. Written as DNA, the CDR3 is TGTGCCACCTGGGACGGCGGTAGTGATTGGATCAAGACGTTT.

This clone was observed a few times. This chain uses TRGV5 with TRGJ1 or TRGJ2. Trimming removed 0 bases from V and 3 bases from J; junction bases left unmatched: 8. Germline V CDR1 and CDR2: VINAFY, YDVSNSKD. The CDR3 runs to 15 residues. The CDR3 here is CATWDRPGVYYKKLF. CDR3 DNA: TGTGCCACCTGGGACAGGCCGGGGGTTTATTATAAGAAACTCTTT.